The 30 T cell receptor beta chains below were found in one sample sequenced in a study of blood T cell repertoires in COVID-19. Profiled with immunoSEQ multiplex PCR; TCRdb holds only in-frame clones, not every one. The profile shows under 250,000 clones, around 81% of them singletons. The sample comprised peripheral blood. Source of these receptors: a woman between 70 and 85 years old with acute or convalescent COVID-19.

The rearrangement joins TRBV25-1 to TRBJ1-1; perhaps TRBD1 as D (5 bases). Trimming took off 3 bases at V and 0 bases at J, with 8 bases between the two ends. This CDR3 comprises 14 residues. The V gene's germline CDR1 is MGHDK and CDR2 SYGVNS. The CDR3, as DNA: TGTGCCAGCAGTGAGGGGGGGGTGAACACTGAAGCTTTCTTT. Translated, it gives CASSEGGVNTEAFF.

The chain recombines TRBV24-1 with TRBJ1-2; tentative D call: TRBD1 (6 bases). Germline V gene data show CDR1 as KGHDR and CDR2 as SFDVKD. Between the trimmed V and J ends, which lost 6 bases and 0 bases, there was a span of 16 bases. CDR3 length equals 16 residues. The CDR3 region is CATSKSGTPPNYGYTF. The CDR3 bases are TGTGCCACCAGTAAGTCCGGGACACCTCCTAACTATGGCTACACCTTC.

V gene TRBV27 combines with J gene TRBJ1-6, with 10 bases matching TRBD1. Germline CDR1 is MNHEY and CDR2 is SMNVEV (reference sequence). CDR3 length equals 19 residues. V shed 3 bases, J shed 0 bases, and the junction held 8 bases outside the gene matches. CDR3 sequence reads: CASSLEKRQGASYNSPLHF. In DNA, the CDR3 is TGTGCCAGCAGTTTGGAGAAGAGACAGGGGGCCTCCTATAATTCACCCCTCCACTTT.

The chain couples TRBV24-1 to TRBJ1-2; TRBD1 matches 10 bases. CDR1 and CDR2 (germline): KGHDR, SFDVKD. V lost 4 bases to trimming and J lost 6 bases; unmatched junction nucleotides: 7. This CDR3 spans 15 amino acids. The CDR3 DNA sequence: TGTGCCACCAGTGACCAGACAGGGGGCGACGATGGCTACACCTTC. Translation gives CATSDQTGGDDGYTF.

The chain employs TRBV24-1 and TRBJ2-3; 15 nucleotides align to TRBD2. This CDR3 has 17 amino acids. The germline gives CDR1 KGHDR, CDR2 SFDVKD. Trimming removed 4 bases from V and 4 bases from J; junction bases left unmatched: 5. CDR3 coding DNA: TGTGCCACCAGTGACCTGGGACTAGCGGGAGGCTCAGATACGCAGTATTTT. Translation: CATSDLGLAGGSDTQYF.

The genes are TRBV11-2 and TRBJ1-2; tentative D call: TRBD1 (6 bases). Germline lookup yields CDR1 SGHAT and CDR2 FQNNGV. This CDR3 spans 14 amino acids. V was pared by 5 bases and J by 6 bases, with 16 bases between. CDR3 in amino acids: CASSPRGPGDGYTF. The CDR3 DNA sequence: TGTGCCAGCAGCCCCCGGGGACCAGGGGATGGCTACACCTTC.

This clone was recorded once. The rearrangement joins TRBV5-1 to TRBJ1-3; D is uncertain. The V end was cut by 1 base, the J end by 1 base, with 3 bases between. Germline-derived CDR1 and CDR2 are SGHRS and YFSETQ. There are 13 residues in the CDR3. CDR3 region: CASSLYSGNTIYF. The CDR3 bases are TGCGCCAGCAGCTTGTATTCTGGAAACACCATATATTTT.

This chain uses TRBV7-2 with TRBJ2-1; D may be TRBD1 (5 bases). Between the trimmed V and J ends, which lost 1 base and 7 bases, there was a span of 11 bases. The CDR3 extends over 14 amino acids. The germline CDR1 and CDR2 sequences are SGHTA and FQGNSA. CDR3 amino acids: CASSLGRVDNEQFF. DNA for the CDR3: TGTGCCAGCAGCTTAGGCAGGGTGGATAATGAGCAGTTCTTC.

The genes are TRBV19 and TRBJ2-1; 9 bases match TRBD1. There are 15 residues in the CDR3. In germline, CDR1 is LNHDA, CDR2 SQIVND (reference sequence). V was pared by 3 bases and J by 3 bases, with 3 bases of the junction left unmatched. The CDR3 loop reads CASSMDRGLYNEQFF. The CDR3 DNA sequence: TGTGCCAGTAGTATGGACAGGGGCCTCTACAATGAGCAGTTCTTC.

This clone has a handful of counts. V gene TRBV11-2 combines with J gene TRBJ1-4; TRBD1 aligns across 12 bases. V trimming: 0 bases; J trimming: 8 bases; junction bases outside the gene matches: 7. CDR1 and CDR2 from the germline V gene are SGHAT and FQNNGV. The CDR3 totals 17 residues. The CDR3, as DNA: TGTGCCAGCAGCTTAGAGGGACAGGGGGCCCTGGGGGAAAAACTGTTTTTT. Residues: CASSLEGQGALGEKLFF.

This clone was observed a few times. Here the CDR3 DNA reads TGTGCCAGCAGTTTAGGCAGGGTGAAGGAGCAGTACTTC. Its translation: CASSLGRVKEQYF. V usage is TRBV27 and J usage is TRBJ2-7, with a possible D match to TRBD1 (5 bases). The CDR3 covers 13 residues. Trimming stripped 2 bases from V and 7 bases from J, with 12 bases between. Germline CDR1 is MNHEY and CDR2 is SMNVEV (reference sequence).

Only one count was recorded for this clone. The chain recombines TRBV6-4 with TRBJ1-5; D uncertain. This CDR3 contains 13 residues. V dropped 4 bases and J dropped 6 bases, with 10 bases sitting between them. CDR1 and CDR2 from the germline V gene are MRHNA and SNTAGT. This CDR3 is CASSGESGQPQHF. Written as DNA, the CDR3 is TGTGCCAGCAGTGGGGAGTCGGGTCAGCCCCAGCATTTT.

This chain joins TRBV18 and TRBJ1-3; TRBD1 matches 8 bases. This CDR3 is 16 amino acids long. Germline trimming cut 2 bases from V and 3 bases from J; bases unmatched to any gene: 6. Germline CDR1 is KGHSH and CDR2 is LQKENI. Here the CDR3 reads CASSPYGTGFGNTIYF. CDR3 sequence (DNA): TGTGCCAGCTCACCATATGGGACAGGTTTTGGAAACACCATATATTTT.

This chain joins TRBV29-1 and TRBJ2-5; 8 bases are a match to TRBD1. V trimming: 8 bases; J trimming: 2 bases; junction bases outside the gene matches: 7. The CDR3 spans 13 residues. The germline V gene encodes CDR1 SQVTM and CDR2 ANQGSEA. DNA for the CDR3: TGCAGCTCCCTGGGACAGGCACAAGAGACCCAGTACTTC. It yields the protein CSSLGQAQETQYF. The whole variable domain, remainder taken from reference TRBV29-1 and TRBJ2-5, is SAVISQKPSRDICQRGTSLTIQCQVDSQVTMMFWYRQQPGQSLTLIATANQGSEATYESGFVIDKFPISRPNLTFSTLTVSNMSPEDSSIYLCSSLGQAQETQYFGPGTRLLVL.

In this sample, this clone turned up once. The DNA of the CDR3 is TGTGCCAGCAGCTCTCGGACTACCACTAGCACAGATACGCAGTATTTT. It specifies CASSSRTTTSTDTQYF. This chain uses TRBV3-1 (or the pseudogene TRBV3-2) with TRBJ2-3, with a tentative D call TRBD2 (6 bases). V was clipped by 5 bases and J by 0 bases, with 15 bases between them. CDR1 and CDR2 from the germline V gene are LGHDT and YNNKEL (reference sequence). This CDR3 region has 16 residues.

CDR3 bases: TGTGCCAGCAGGTTAACAGGGAGCCGGCGGAACACTGAAGCTTTCTTT. Protein sequence: CASRLTGSRRNTEAFF. The chain employs TRBV5-6 and TRBJ1-1, with D possibly matching TRBD1 (6 bases). CDR1 and CDR2 from the germline V gene are SGHDT and YYEEEE. Trimming left V 5 bases short and J 1 base short, with 18 bases between. This CDR3 comprises 16 residues. The variable domain in full, with the rest retrieved from reference TRBV5-6 and TRBJ1-1, is DAGVTQSPTHLIKTRGQQVTLRCSPKSGHDTVSWYQQALGQGPQFIFQYYEEEERQRGNFPDRFSGHQFPNYSSELNVNALLLGDSALYLCASRLTGSRRNTEAFFGQGTRLTVV.

This clone was observed a single time. This sequence joins TRBV19 and TRBJ2-3; D gene ambiguous. CDR1 is LNHDA, CDR2 SQIVND, per germline (reference sequence). Trimming removed 7 bases from V and 2 bases from J, with 7 bases in between. This CDR3 contains 12 residues. The CDR3 DNA sequence: TGTGCCAGTACCAGTCACACAGATACGCAGTATTTT. The encoded protein is CASTSHTDTQYF.

The chain uses TRBV9 and TRBJ2-3; D not resolved. The CDR3 totals 12 residues. Germline CDR1 is SGDLS and CDR2 is YYNGEE. Trimming took off 0 bases at V and 5 bases at J, with 4 bases between the two ends. CDR3 bases: TGTGCCAGCAGCGTAGATCTAGATACGCAGTATTTT. Amino acid sequence: CASSVDLDTQYF.

J is TRBJ2-1 and V is TRBV9, with a tentative D call TRBD2 (6 bases). Germline V lookup: CDR1 SGDLS, CDR2 YYNGEE. The CDR3 totals 15 residues. The ends were cut back, 5 bases at V and 5 bases at J, with 17 bases in the middle. This chain's CDR3 is CASSAGRDGHNEQFF. The CDR3 nucleotides read TGTGCCAGCAGTGCGGGACGGGACGGACACAATGAGCAGTTCTTC.

The rearrangement links TRBV5-4 to TRBJ2-7, with 15 bases fitting TRBD2. The CDR3 has 16 amino acids. J lost 2 bases, V lost 4 bases, and 4 bases had no gene match. Looked up from germline, CDR1 is SGHNT and CDR2 is YYREEE (reference sequence). This CDR3 is CASSGGLAGGTYEQYF. CDR3 nucleotide sequence: TGTGCCAGCAGCGGGGGACTAGCGGGAGGTACCTACGAGCAGTACTTC.

This chain joins TRBV6-6 and TRBJ1-1; the match to TRBD1 covers 10 bases. This CDR3 comprises 17 residues. V shed 5 bases, J shed 9 bases, and the junction held 18 bases outside the gene matches. The germline V gene encodes CDR1 MNHNY and CDR2 SVGAGI (reference sequence). The CDR3 DNA follows: TGTGCCAGCAGTCGACCAAGACAGGGGGCGGGTTCATCTCAAGCTTTCTTT. Amino acids: CASSRPRQGAGSSQAFF.

The CDR3 protein is CASSLGRQNTEAFF. In nucleotides, the CDR3 is TGTGCCAGCAGCTTAGGCAGGCAAAACACTGAAGCTTTCTTT. The V call is TRBV7-2, the J call TRBJ1-1; D is uncertain. V was shortened by 1 base and J by 2 bases, with 8 bases between the two germline ends. CDR1 is SGHTA, CDR2 FQGNSA, per germline. The CDR3 totals 14 residues.

The J gene is TRBJ2-1, the V gene TRBV20-1, with 7 bases matching TRBD2. Trimming cost V 3 bases and J 4 bases; bases outside gene matches: 12. The CDR3 runs 16 residues. Germline loops: CDR1 DFQATT, CDR2 SNEGSKA (reference sequence). The CDR3 is CSASRLAEVIYNEQFF. The DNA of the CDR3 is TGCAGTGCTAGTAGGCTAGCGGAGGTAATATACAATGAGCAGTTCTTC.

This clone has only one observation. This chain connects TRBV28 to TRBJ1-2; D possibly corresponds to TRBD1 (5 bases). Trimming shortened V by 5 bases and J by 6 bases, and 22 bases separated the two germline ends. The CDR3 is 16 residues long. In germline, CDR1 is MDHEN, CDR2 SYDVKM. CDR3: CASSRPSTVFRDGYTF. CDR3 DNA: TGTGCCAGCAGTAGACCTTCGACAGTGTTTCGGGATGGCTACACCTTC.

The J gene is TRBJ1-5, the V gene TRBV5-6; D is undetermined. CDR1 and CDR2 from the germline V gene are SGHDT and YYEEEE. Trimming took 0 bases from V and 1 from J, leaving 11 bases between them. The CDR3 loop spans 16 amino acids. As DNA, the CDR3 is TGTGCCAGCAGCTTGGGAGGGCCAGCCAGCAATCAGCCCCAGCATTTT. Its translation is CASSLGGPASNQPQHF.

The chain carries TRBV10-1 and TRBJ2-1; 7 bases line up with TRBD1. Germline CDR1 reads WNHNN; CDR2 reads SYGVQD (reference sequence). J was trimmed by 2 bases and V by 2 bases; bases with no gene match: 6. This CDR3 has 16 residues. The CDR3 DNA sequence: TGCGCCAGCAGTGAGGAGGGGGCCGGTACCTACAATGAGCAGTTCTTC. Translation gives CASSEEGAGTYNEQFF.

This sequence joins TRBV30 and TRBJ2-2; D is possibly TRBD1 (5 bases). This CDR3 has 13 amino acids. Looked up from germline, CDR1 is GTSNPN and CDR2 is SVGIG (reference sequence). V shed 0 bases and J shed 7 bases, with 9 bases lying between them. CDR3 bases: TGTGCCTGGAGTGTACAGGTGGGCGGGGAGCTGTTTTTT. Its protein is CAWSVQVGGELFF.

A few counts support this clone. The V gene is TRBV28, the J gene TRBJ1-1, with D unclear. This CDR3 is built from 12 residues. Germline CDR1 is MDHEN and CDR2 is SYDVKM. V was cut by 3 bases and J by 6 bases, with 8 bases left in between. The CDR3 coding sequence is TGTGCCAGCAGTTTCTACCCGGCTGAAGCTTTCTTT. Translating gives CASSFYPAEAFF.

J is TRBJ1-2 and V is TRBV7-2; TRBD1 matches at 8 bases. Germline CDR1 is SGHTA and CDR2 is FQGNSA. V shed 4 bases, J shed 8 bases, and the junction held 6 bases outside the gene matches. This CDR3 is 13 amino acids long. The CDR3: CASSSSGGLGYTF. The CDR3, as DNA: TGTGCCAGCAGCTCCTCAGGGGGCTTAGGCTACACCTTC.

The chain joins TRBV6-2 or TRBV6-3 to TRBJ2-7; 13 nucleotides agree with TRBD2. Germline V lookup: CDR1 MNHEY, CDR2 SVGEGT. V was pared by 5 bases and J by 6 bases, with 4 bases of the junction left unmatched. The CDR3 spans 14 residues. This chain's CDR3 is CASSRLAGGLEQYF. For the CDR3, the DNA is TGTGCCAGCAGTCGACTAGCGGGAGGACTCGAGCAGTACTTC.